This TCR beta chain originates from a study of beta chain features in type 1 diabetes (dated by TCRdb to between 2018 and 2020). The study in broad terms: Mean age, gender distribution, total cell number and subset yield were not different between patients and healthy donors. In the study, TCRB repertoires of sorted circulating CD4+ T cell subsets from recently diagnosed type 1 diabetes patients were compared with those of matched healthy donors. A total of about 99,000,000 sorted cells were examined across all samples, and RNA yield correlated strongly with the number of cells per subset. Whereas all 30 or so donors provided naive and central memory subsets, regulatory and stem cell-like memory subsets were isolated from just 8 patients and roughly 8 healthy donors.

The entire isolated RNA was reverse transcribed using the High Capacity cDNA Reverse Transcription Kit, and thus expressed TCRB transcripts were sequenced. Deep immunoSEQ sequencing was applied to naive, central memory and regulatory T cell samples, giving an average of about 3.6 million total reads per sample. After sorted cells were lysed in RLT buffer, RNA was extracted with DNase-treated RNeasy Micro or Mini kits, with the choice depending on cell number. To prevent cross-contamination, every cell subset was processed on its own, while patient and healthy donor samples were processed together. TCRB sequences were amplified from cDNA with the immunoSEQ multiplex PCR, producing 87-bp fragments spanning the CDR3 region. The amplicons were sequenced using the Illumina HiSeq platform. Per the authors' processing: Synthetic template baselines were used to correct PCR bias computationally, reads within Hamming distance 2 were collapsed together, and singletons that could not be merged were discarded. Reads were aligned against IMGT to assign V, D and J genes, CDR3 length and insertions or deletions at six rearrangement sites. Within each subset, clonotype counts were normalized to sorted cell number, and only after that were true diversity and Gini coefficients computed with the tcR R package. The overlap coefficient, calculated on TCRB nucleotide sequences, was used to quantify repertoire sharing. As a proxy for the pre-selection repertoire, out-of-frame TCRB sequences from naive cells were analyzed. TCRdb obtained this table from immuneACCESS and retained in-frame rearrangements with V and J assigned. These tables miss some clones; where compared with another copy, unresolved V genes account for less than half of the shortfall, and the remainder is unexplained. V, J and clone size were drawn from that table, and D and trimming were deduced from the DNA. The table for this sample lists 390,000 or so clones; about 14% of them were counted only once. The biggest ten clones account for about 0.034% of the sample.

Findings and caveats that apply to the study as a whole: Only small numbers of individuals were included in the HLA sub-analyses, which left unresolved whether HLA type had any influence on TCRB rearrangement. A moderate but significant shortening of TCRB CDR3 length was observed in type 1 diabetes patients in all four CD4+ subsets. Because cDNA was sequenced instead of genomic DNA, highly expressing activated cells could be over-represented, though the groups showed no difference in activation or CD3 levels. Shorter templates might be favored by PCR, yet because patient and control samples were amplified and corrected together, any such skew would affect both groups equally. Naive, central memory and regulatory TCRB repertoires appeared to be more alike among patients than among healthy donors. At VDJ recombination sites, patients with type 1 diabetes made fewer insertions and deleted more nucleotides, a pattern implying thymic rearrangement abnormalities.

This clone was detected only a few times. It has no known antigen specificity. Qualities for individual bases were not recorded, and no much larger clone is one base off. Each donor gave one peripheral blood draw, averaging approximately 0.12 L, which was collected into heparinised tubes. A BD FACSAria II and a panel including CD45RO, CCR7, CD25, CD127, CD95 and CD27 were used to sort naive, central memory, regulatory and stem cell-like memory CD4+ T cells. Every sorted population had a purity above 95%. Right away, PBMCs were isolated by Lymphoprep density gradient centrifugation and were stained directly, with no culture step. Samples were stained and sorted in pairs, with one healthy donor and one patient per experiment, so that batch effects were minimized. V ends up 5 bases short and J 5 bases short, with an unmatched junction base count of 11. CDR1 and CDR2 are drawn from the germline V gene: SGHTA, FQGNSA. The CDR3 goes from the cysteine to the phenylalanine over 15 residues. The retained sequence is limited to the CDR3, 45 bases, with the frame set at the first base.

The TCR sequence derives from a man younger than 45 in good health. This chain is built from TRBV7-2 and TRBJ2-5; TRBD2 lines up with 7 middle nucleotides. The sequencing input was naive CD4+ T cells from blood. The cell subset or site label corresponds to: true naive CD4+ T cells. CDR3 reads: CASSPAAGVSETQYF. In nucleotides, the sequence is TGTGCCAGCAGCCCCGCGGCGGGAGTGAGCGAGACCCAGTACTTC.